The TCR beta chain under discussion was sequenced for a study of OX40 agonist ivuxolimab in advanced cancers. Comments on this clone: What it binds is not known.

Regarding the study as a whole: Doses of 0.1 to 3.0 mg/kg were accompanied by clonal expansion of CD4+ and CD8+ blood T cells by week 6. The mean number of expanded clones was higher in CD8+ T cells than in CD4+.

Assay: immunoSEQ multiplex PCR; the TCRdb copy retains only in-frame clones and omits some. The sample includes about 68,000 clones, roughly 88% seen only once; the top ten take approximately 1.5%. The CDR3 runs to 16 residues. V lost 6 bases and J lost 3, with 18 bases in between. Germline V gene lookup returns CDR1 LNHDA and CDR2 SQIVND (reference sequence). Sampling times: baseline, cycle 4 day 1, cycle 7 day 1. This clonotype was obtained from an adult with an advanced solid tumor such as melanoma, head and neck, liver or kidney cancer. The V and J genes are TRBV19 and TRBJ1-5, with D possibly being TRBD1 (6 bases). This specimen consisted of CD4+ or CD8+ T cells sorted from blood, obtained in a trial of the OX40 agonist ivuxolimab. This CDR3 is CASSPAQTGDNQPQHF. The CDR3 bases are TGTGCCAGTAGCCCCGCGCAGACAGGAGACAATCAGCCCCAGCATTTT.